This entry features one T cell receptor (beta chain) sequence. Only a few counts were recorded for this clone. This receptor's antigen is unknown. No qualities accompany the bases; no much larger clone lies one base away. The source of the sample is a study of PD-1 blockade in classical Hodgkin lymphoma (dated by TCRdb to 2018 to 2021). As for the study more broadly: Nivolumab dosing was 3 mg/kg intravenously every 2 weeks, continuing until either disease progression or unacceptable toxicity. The study used CyTOF and TCR beta sequencing to define a peripheral blood immune signature of response to PD-1 blockade in classical Hodgkin lymphoma.

The time point label here, explained by the study, means: cycle 1 day 1 (C1D1), immediately before nivolumab initiation. Relapse after autologous stem cell transplantation had occurred in all trial patients, and cohorts A, B and C were distinguished by prior brentuximab vedotin exposure. Magnetic negative selection with a Miltenyi CD4+ T cell isolation kit was used to purify CD4+ T cells from thawed PBMCs. The trial cohort was composed of roughly 60 patients with relapsed/refractory classical Hodgkin lymphoma, for whom complete response, partial response or progressive disease was recorded as best overall response. Single-agent nivolumab was administered to trial patients in the multi-cohort phase II CheckMate 205 trial. Best overall response was determined by an independent review committee according to the 2007 International Working Group response criteria. Trial PBMCs were collected just before the start of nivolumab (C1D1) and during therapy at cycle 2 day 1 and cycle 4 day 1. Peripheral blood was collected in 8 mL Vacutainer Cell Preparation Tubes, from which PBMCs were isolated by centrifugation and then cryopreserved. Purified CD4+ and CD8+ fractions were prepared only for cases in which an additional PBMC sample was available. Magnetically labelled cells were removed on LS columns in a quadroMACS separator, and the flow-through was retained as the purified fraction.

What the study reported, not specific to this receptor: Baseline diversity similar to that of newly diagnosed patients was observed in trial patients achieving complete response, whereas significantly lower diversity was observed in partial responders and progressors. Newly diagnosed patients were reported to have lower baseline TCR diversity than healthy donors, and relapsed/refractory patients were reported to have lower baseline TCR diversity still. By C4D1, a significant rise was seen in CD4+ TCR diversity but not in CD8+ TCR diversity (p=0.0027 vs p=0.16), and the rise was most apparent among complete responders (p=0.02). Lower diversity was observed in patients in whom nivolumab was started less than 1 year after ASCT, and these patients were excluded from later analyses so that confounding by immune reconstitution would be avoided. Only a single clinical trial cohort was studied, and what caused the repertoire differences, possibly disease activity or prior therapy, remained undefined.

The germline V gene supplies CDR1 KGHSH and CDR2 LQKENI. V is reduced by 4 bases and J by 8 bases, leaving a spacing of 17 bases between them. The CDR3 starts with the cysteine, ends with the phenylalanine, and has 15 residues. Only the CDR3 part of the read is kept: 45 bases, read in frame from the first base. Genomic DNA was isolated using the Qiagen DNeasy kit from unsorted PBMCs as well as from negatively selected CD4+ and CD8+ fractions. Amplification of TCR beta CDR3 regions was done by immunoSEQ multiplex PCR with primers that anneal to V and J segments. A synthetic immune receptor repertoire was used to minimize amplification bias, and any residual bias was removed computationally once sequencing was done. Regarding the original processing steps: Custom Python scripts were used to quantify repertoire diversity as the Shannon entropy index. Unsorted, CD4+ and CD8+ repertoires were examined separately, except in combined analyses, for which CD4+ and CD8+ sequences were merged in silico. Clonal expansion was defined as at least a 2-fold frequency increase after treatment relative to C1D1, with a pseudocount of 0.5 for undetected baseline clones. Singleton clones were defined as clones with 0 or 1 copy at C1D1, and non-singleton clones were defined as clones with 2 or more copies. By matching protein sequences in sorted samples from the same patient, clones expanded in unsorted samples were annotated as CD4+, CD8+ or unknown. Wilcoxon tests on paired samples were used to test changes in diversity from C1D1 to C4D1. TCRdb obtained this table from immuneACCESS and retained in-frame rearrangements with V and J assigned. These tables miss some clones; where compared with another copy, unresolved V genes account for less than half of the shortfall, and the remainder is unexplained. V and J calls and clone size are those listed in that table; D and trimming were worked out from the DNA. Recorded for this sample are about 6,800 clones; about 80% of them occurred a single time. The biggest ten clones account for approximately 2.6% of the sample.

The chain is encoded by TRBV18 joined to TRBJ1-4; a weak D assignment points to TRBD1 (5 bases agree). This sequence originates from a human donor with classical Hodgkin lymphoma. This specimen was CD4+ T cells from blood, taken at baseline. DNA sequence: TGTGCCAGCTCACTACAAACAGGTTTACAGGAAAAACTGTTTTTT. This codes for CASSLQTGLQEKLFF.